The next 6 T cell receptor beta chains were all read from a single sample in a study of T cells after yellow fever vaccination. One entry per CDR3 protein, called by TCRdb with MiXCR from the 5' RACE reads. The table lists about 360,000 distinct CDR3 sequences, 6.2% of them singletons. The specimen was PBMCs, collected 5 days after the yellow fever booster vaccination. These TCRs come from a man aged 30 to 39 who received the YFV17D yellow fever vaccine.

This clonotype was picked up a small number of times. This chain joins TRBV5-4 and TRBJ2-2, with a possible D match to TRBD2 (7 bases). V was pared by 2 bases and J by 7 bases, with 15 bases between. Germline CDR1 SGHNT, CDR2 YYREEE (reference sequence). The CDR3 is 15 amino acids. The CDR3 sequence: CASSFAGAQDGELFF. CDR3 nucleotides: TGTGCCAGCAGCTTTGCGGGGGCGCAGGACGGGGAGCTGTTTTTT.

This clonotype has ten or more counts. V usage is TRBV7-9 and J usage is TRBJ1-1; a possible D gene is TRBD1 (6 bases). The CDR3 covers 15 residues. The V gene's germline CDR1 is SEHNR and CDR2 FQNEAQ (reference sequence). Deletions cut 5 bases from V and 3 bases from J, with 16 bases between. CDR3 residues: CASSARRGDYTEAFF. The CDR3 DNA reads TGTGCCAGCAGCGCCCGCAGGGGTGATTACACTGAAGCTTTCTTT.

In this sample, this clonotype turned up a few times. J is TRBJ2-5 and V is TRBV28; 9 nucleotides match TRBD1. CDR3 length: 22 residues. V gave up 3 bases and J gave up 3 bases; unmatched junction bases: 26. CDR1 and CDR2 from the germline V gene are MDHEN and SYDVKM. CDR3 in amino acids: CASSFSFTLGERQGGRKETQYF. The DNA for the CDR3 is TGTGCCAGCAGTTTCTCTTTTACTCTTGGTGAAAGACAGGGGGGTCGCAAAGAGACCCAGTACTTC. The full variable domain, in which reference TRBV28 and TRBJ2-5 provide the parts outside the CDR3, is DVKVTQSSRYLVKRTGEKVFLECVQDMDHENMFWYRQDPGLGLRLIYFSYDVKMKEKGDIPEGYSVSREKKERFSLILESASTNQTSMYLCASSFSFTLGERQGGRKETQYFGPGTRLLVL.

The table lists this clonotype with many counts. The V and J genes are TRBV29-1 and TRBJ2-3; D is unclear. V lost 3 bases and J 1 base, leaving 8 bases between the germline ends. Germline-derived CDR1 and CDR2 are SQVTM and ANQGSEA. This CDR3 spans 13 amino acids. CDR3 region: CSVDGVGTDTQYF. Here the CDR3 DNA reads TGCAGCGTTGATGGGGTTGGCACAGATACGCAGTATTTT.

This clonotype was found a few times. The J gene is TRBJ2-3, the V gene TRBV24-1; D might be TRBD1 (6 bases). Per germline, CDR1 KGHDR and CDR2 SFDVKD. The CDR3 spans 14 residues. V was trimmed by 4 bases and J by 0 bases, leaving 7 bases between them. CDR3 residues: CATSDRGSTDTQYF. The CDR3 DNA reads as TGTGCCACCAGTGACAGGGGAAGCACAGATACGCAGTATTTT.

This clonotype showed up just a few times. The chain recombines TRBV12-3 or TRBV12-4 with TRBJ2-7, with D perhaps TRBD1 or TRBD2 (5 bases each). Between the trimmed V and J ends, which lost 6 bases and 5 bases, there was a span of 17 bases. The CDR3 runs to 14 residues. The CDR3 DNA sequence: TGTGCCAGCAGCAGGGAAGGGAGATGGAACGAGCAGTACTTC. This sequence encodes CASSREGRWNEQYF.